This note documents a single T cell receptor beta chain sequence. The data were obtained in a study of cytomegalovirus exposure and HLA in healthy donors. The V gene's germline CDR1 is ENHRY and CDR2 SYGVKD. The CDR3 has 14 amino acids. J lost 2 bases, V lost 9 bases, and 6 bases had no gene match. PCR used 60 Vbeta primers and 13 Jbeta primers. TCRdb's table, derived via immunoSEQ multiplex PCR, lists solely in-frame clones and lacks some. Its table lists about 41,000 clones. This receptor was taken from a man between 25 and 39 years old in good health and CMV-seronegative. Sequencing was performed on PBMCs. The chain is built from TRBV10-3 and TRBJ2-3; 9 positions agree with TRBD2. The CDR3 here is CAMGKRGATDTQYF. The CDR3 DNA reads as TGTGCCATGGGGAAGCGGGGGGCCACAGATACGCAGTATTTT.